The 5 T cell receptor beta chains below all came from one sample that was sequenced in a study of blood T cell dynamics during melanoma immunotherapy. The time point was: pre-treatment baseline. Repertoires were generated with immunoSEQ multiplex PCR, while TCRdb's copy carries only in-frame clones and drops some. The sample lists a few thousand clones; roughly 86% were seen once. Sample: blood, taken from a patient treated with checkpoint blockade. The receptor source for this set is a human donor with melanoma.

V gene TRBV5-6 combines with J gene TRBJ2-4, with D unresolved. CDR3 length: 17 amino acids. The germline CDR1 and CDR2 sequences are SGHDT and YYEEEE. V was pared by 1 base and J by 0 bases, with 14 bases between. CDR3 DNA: TGTGCCAGCAGCTTGAGGAGCCAATTACTAGCCAAAAACATTCAGTACTTC. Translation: CASSLRSQLLAKNIQYF.

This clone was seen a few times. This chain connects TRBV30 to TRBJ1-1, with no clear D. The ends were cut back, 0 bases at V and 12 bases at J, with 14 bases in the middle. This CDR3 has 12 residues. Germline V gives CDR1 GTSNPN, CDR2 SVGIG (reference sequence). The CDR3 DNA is TGTGCCTGGAGTGTGGAAAGGGATGTGACTTTCTTT. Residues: CAWSVERDVTFF. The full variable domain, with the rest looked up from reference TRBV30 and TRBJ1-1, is SQTIHQWPATLVQPVGSPLSLECTVEGTSNPNLYWYRQAAGRGLQLLFYSVGIGQISSEVPQNLSASRPQDRQFILSSKKLLLSDSGFYLCAWSVERDVTFFGQGTRLTVV.

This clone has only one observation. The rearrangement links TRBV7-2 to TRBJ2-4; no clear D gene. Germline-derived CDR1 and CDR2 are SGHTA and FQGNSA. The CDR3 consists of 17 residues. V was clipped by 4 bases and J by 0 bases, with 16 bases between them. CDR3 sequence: CASSSPPHDPAKNIQYF. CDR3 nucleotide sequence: TGTGCCAGCAGCTCCCCCCCTCACGACCCAGCCAAAAACATTCAGTACTTC.

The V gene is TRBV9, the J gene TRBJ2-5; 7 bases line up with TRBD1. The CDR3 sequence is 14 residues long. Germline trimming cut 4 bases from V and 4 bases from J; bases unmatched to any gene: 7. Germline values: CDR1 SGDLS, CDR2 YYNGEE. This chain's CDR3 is CASSPRQGSETQYF. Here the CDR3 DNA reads TGTGCCAGCAGCCCCCGACAGGGTTCAGAGACCCAGTACTTC.

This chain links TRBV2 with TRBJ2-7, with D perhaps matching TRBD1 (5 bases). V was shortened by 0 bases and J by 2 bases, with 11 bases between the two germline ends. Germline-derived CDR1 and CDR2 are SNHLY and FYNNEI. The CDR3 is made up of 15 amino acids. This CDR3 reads CASSEAWGPTYEQYF. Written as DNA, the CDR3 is TGTGCCAGCAGTGAAGCATGGGGCCCTACCTACGAGCAGTACTTC.